These 3 T cell receptor beta chains came from one sample sequenced in a study of blood T cell repertoires in COVID-19. Repertoires were generated with immunoSEQ multiplex PCR, while TCRdb's copy carries only in-frame clones and drops some. The data show 310,000 or so clones, around 89% seen once. The sequenced material came from peripheral blood. The receptor source for this set is a woman aged 45 to 65 with active or convalescent COVID-19.

The V and J genes are TRBV7-3 and TRBJ2-7; tentative D call: TRBD2 (5 bases). This CDR3 region has 15 residues. Trimming removed 5 bases at V and 0 bases at J, with 14 bases between. Germline assignment: CDR1 SGHTA and CDR2 FQGTGA. CDR3 region: CASSQDSHPSYEQYF. The CDR3 coding sequence is TGTGCCAGCAGCCAGGACTCACACCCCTCCTACGAGCAGTACTTC.

The chain carries TRBV29-1 and TRBJ1-1; 7 nucleotides align to TRBD1. The CDR3 is made up of 14 amino acids. After removal of 3 bases from V and 5 bases from J, the junction contained 9 bases not matched to a gene. In germline, CDR1 is SQVTM, CDR2 ANQGSEA. The CDR3 spells CSVDPQQGNTEAFF. The CDR3 nucleotides read TGCAGCGTTGATCCTCAACAGGGGAATACTGAAGCTTTCTTT. The full variable domain, completed using reference TRBV29-1 and TRBJ1-1, is SAVISQKPSRDICQRGTSLTIQCQVDSQVTMMFWYRQQPGQSLTLIATANQGSEATYESGFVIDKFPISRPNLTFSTLTVSNMSPEDSSIYLCSVDPQQGNTEAFFGQGTRLTVV.

CDR3 nucleotides: TGTGCCAGCGGACCTGCGGGGGCCCTAAACACCGGGGAGCTGTTTTTT. The encoded protein is CASGPAGALNTGELFF. V usage is TRBV7-9 and J usage is TRBJ2-2; TRBD2 is a possible D gene (7 bases). The CDR3 spans 16 residues. Germline assignment: CDR1 SEHNR and CDR2 FQNEAQ (reference sequence). The V and J ends lost 8 bases and 2 bases respectively, with 18 bases between them.